This record concerns one T cell receptor beta chain sequence. Antigen specificity is unknown. This sample was included in a study of cytomegalovirus exposure and HLA in healthy donors. Overall study: A prior study identified 117 million unique TCR beta sequences from around 180 million T cells.

This CDR3 contains 12 residues. From germline, CDR1 is MNHNS and CDR2 SASEGT. Trimming left V 5 bases short and J 3 bases short, with 5 bases between. Findings and limits, study-wide: Per a prior analysis, the majority of TCR beta V segments were productive roughly 87% or roughly 30% of the time. The study labeled 164 TCR beta chains cytomegalovirus-associated.

The PCR was carried out with 60 Vbeta primers and 13 Jbeta primers. The data were produced by immunoSEQ multiplex PCR, yet TCRdb's version contains in-frame clones alone and is incomplete. The data show almost 200,000 clones, approximately 79% seen once. Donors had nominal health at sampling but likely had unrecorded immune exposures. V is TRBV6-1 and J is TRBJ1-5; D ambiguous. Material: PBMCs. The clonotype was recovered from a woman aged 30 to 39 in good health and CMV-seropositive. This CDR3 is CASSQINQPQHF. DNA for the CDR3: TGTGCCAGCAGTCAGATCAATCAGCCCCAGCATTTT.